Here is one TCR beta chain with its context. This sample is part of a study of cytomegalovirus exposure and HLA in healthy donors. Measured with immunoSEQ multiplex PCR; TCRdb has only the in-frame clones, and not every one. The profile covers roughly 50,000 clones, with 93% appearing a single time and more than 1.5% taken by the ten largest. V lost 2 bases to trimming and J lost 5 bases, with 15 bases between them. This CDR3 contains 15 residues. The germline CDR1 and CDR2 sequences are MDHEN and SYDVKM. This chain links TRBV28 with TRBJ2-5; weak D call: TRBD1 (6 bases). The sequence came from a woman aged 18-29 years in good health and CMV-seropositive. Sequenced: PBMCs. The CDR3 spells CASSLLPGQRETQYF. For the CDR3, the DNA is TGTGCCAGCAGTTTACTGCCGGGACAACGGGAGACCCAGTACTTC.